Sequencing of this TCR beta chain was carried out in a study of T cell clonotyping in hematopoietic cell transplantation. Study context: Cytoreduction preceded collection of pretransplant recipient samples.

Study findings and constraints: Without cell sorting, CD4 versus CD8 contributions remain unresolved. Graft donor and pretransplant recipient Inverse Simpson Index values predicted broader posttransplant TCR diversity. Recipient TCR diversity dropped after transplant; expanded clonotypes rose from day 30 to 180.

This clone was counted only a few times. Its specificity is unknown. Sequencing used immunoSEQ multiplex PCR; TCRdb keeps in-frame clones, though not all of them. Among roughly 29,000 clones, around 70% were seen once, and the ten largest hold around 6.3%. Described time point: recipient sample about 28 days before transplant, after cytoreduction. V was shortened by 4 bases and J by 7 bases, with 17 bases between the two germline ends. Germline V gene lookup returns CDR1 LNHDA and CDR2 SQIVND (reference sequence). CDR3 length equals 15 residues. This sequence originates from a man between 50 and 59 years old with myelodysplastic syndrome. Some clones in this sample may be carry-over from other donors' samples. This chain joins TRBV19 and TRBJ1-5; a weak D match, TRBD1 (5 bases). Sequenced here: peripheral blood mononuclear cells, sampled before stem cell transplant. CDR3: CASSTGTYAVQPQHF. The CDR3 region has the DNA TGTGCCAGTAGTACCGGGACGTACGCGGTCCAGCCCCAGCATTTT. Supplemented by reference TRBV19 and TRBJ1-5, the full variable domain reads DGGITQSPKYLFRKEGQNVTLSCEQNLNHDAMYWYRQDPGQGLRLIYYSQIVNDFQKGDIAEGYSVSREKKESFPLTVTSAQKNPTAFYLCASSTGTYAVQPQHFGDGTRLSIL.